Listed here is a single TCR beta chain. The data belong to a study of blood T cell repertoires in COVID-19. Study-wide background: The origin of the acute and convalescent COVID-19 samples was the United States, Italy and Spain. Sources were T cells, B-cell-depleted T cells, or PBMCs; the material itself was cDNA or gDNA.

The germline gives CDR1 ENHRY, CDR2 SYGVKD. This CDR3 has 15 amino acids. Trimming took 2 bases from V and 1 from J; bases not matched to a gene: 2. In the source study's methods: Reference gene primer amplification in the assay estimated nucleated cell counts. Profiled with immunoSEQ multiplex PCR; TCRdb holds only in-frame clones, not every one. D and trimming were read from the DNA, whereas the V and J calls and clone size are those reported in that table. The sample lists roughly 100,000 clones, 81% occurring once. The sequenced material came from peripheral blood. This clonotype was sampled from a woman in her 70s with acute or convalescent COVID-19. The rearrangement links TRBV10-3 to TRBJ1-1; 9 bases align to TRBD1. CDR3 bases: TGTGCCATCAGTGAGAAGACAGGGGGGAACACTGAAGCTTTCTTT. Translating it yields CAISEKTGGNTEAFF.